One and the same sample provided the 25 T cell receptor beta chains below, sequenced in a study of beta chain features in type 1 diabetes. Study outcomes and limitations: TCRB CDR3s from Type 1 diabetes patients were moderately but significantly shorter in all four CD4+ subsets.

The antigens for these receptors are not known. As every portion of the isolated RNA was reverse transcribed, the sequencing read expressed TCRB transcripts. Measured with immunoSEQ multiplex PCR; TCRdb has only the in-frame clones, and not every one. Seen here are roughly 300,000 clones, roughly a tenth observed once, and the top ten hold 0.95% to 1.1%. The specimen sequenced was central memory CD4+ T cells from blood. The receptors were gathered from a man under 40 with type 1 diabetes.

This clone was recorded a few times. This chain joins TRBV7-9 and TRBJ2-4, with D possibly TRBD2 on 5 matching bases. The germline V and J ends were trimmed by 5 bases and 7 bases, with 27 bases remaining between them. The CDR3 totals 18 residues. Germline CDR1 is SEHNR and CDR2 is FQNEAQ (reference sequence). CDR3 nucleotide sequence: TGTGCCAGCAGCCCCGGAGTGAGGGTCCCTCCCTCGGGGAACATTCAGTACTTC. Protein product: CASSPGVRVPPSGNIQYF.

This clone showed up just a few times. V gene TRBV4-1 combines with J gene TRBJ1-5; 7 positions match TRBD1. The V gene's germline CDR1 is MGHRA and CDR2 YSYEKL. V lost 1 base, J lost 11 bases, and 20 bases stayed unmatched. The CDR3 runs 18 residues. The CDR3 region has the DNA TGCGCCAGCAGCCAAGGAACACTTGTGTGGCAGGGGGATAGGACCCAGCATTTT. It codes for CASSQGTLVWQGDRTQHF.

This chain connects TRBV10-2 to TRBJ2-3; TRBD1 aligns across 8 bases. This CDR3 has 12 residues. V shed 7 bases and J 6 bases; nucleotides not matched to a gene: 3. Germline V gives CDR1 WSHSY, CDR2 SAAADI. The CDR3 nucleotides are TGCGCCAGCACTAGGACAGGGGATACGCAGTATTTT. Protein: CASTRTGDTQYF.

This clone was picked up a small number of times. The chain uses TRBV27 and TRBJ1-5; a weak D match, TRBD1 (6 bases). V dropped 6 bases and J dropped 0 bases, with 15 bases sitting between them. The length of the CDR3 is 16 residues. Germline V gene data show CDR1 as MNHEY and CDR2 as SMNVEV (reference sequence). CDR3 coding DNA: TGTGCCAGCAGGCAGACAGGTGGGGCTAGCAATCAGCCCCAGCATTTT. Translation: CASRQTGGASNQPQHF.

The sample holds a few counts of this clone. The gene calls are TRBV6-5 and TRBJ2-7; D may be TRBD1 (6 bases). V lost 5 bases to trimming and J lost 4 bases, with 18 bases between them. This CDR3 has 15 amino acids. Germline V gene data show CDR1 as MNHEY and CDR2 as SVGAGI. The CDR3 reads CASSPQWDKGYEQYF. The CDR3 region has the DNA TGTGCCAGCAGTCCTCAGTGGGACAAAGGGTACGAGCAGTACTTC.

This clone is labeled as medium-sized. The chain couples TRBV4-1 to TRBJ1-4, with 7 bases fitting TRBD1. Germline-derived CDR1 and CDR2 are MGHRA and YSYEKL. The length of the CDR3 is 13 residues. V gave up 0 bases and J gave up 11 bases; unmatched junction bases: 3. CDR3 residues: CASSQEGGGKLFF. CDR3 nucleotide sequence: TGCGCCAGCAGCCAAGAAGGGGGCGGGAAACTGTTTTTT.

The V gene is TRBV21-1, the J gene TRBJ2-2. TRBV21-1 is classified as a pseudogene. CDR3 length: 16 residues. Here the CDR3 DNA reads TGTGCCAGCAGCTCCCCCCCGGGCTCGGACACCGGGGAGCTGTTTTTT. Protein sequence: CASSSPPGSDTGELFF.

The rearrangement uses TRBV7-6 and TRBJ2-1, with TRBD2 as a possible D gene (6 bases). V was shortened by 4 bases and J by 6 bases, with 10 bases between the two germline ends. Germline V gene sequence: CDR1 SGHVS, CDR2 FNYEAQ. The CDR3 has 13 residues. This chain's CDR3 is CASSSAGPNEQFF. The CDR3 DNA is TGTGCCAGCAGCTCCGCGGGGCCCAATGAGCAGTTCTTC.

In this sample, this clone turned up a few times. This chain joins TRBV2 and TRBJ2-2; 7 bases match TRBD1. Looked up from germline, CDR1 is SNHLY and CDR2 is FYNNEI. This CDR3 is built from 15 residues. V lost 4 bases to trimming and J lost 5 bases; unmatched junction nucleotides: 7. CDR3 sequence reads: CASSGYRGRTGELFF. For the CDR3, the DNA is TGTGCCAGCAGTGGCTACAGGGGAAGGACCGGGGAGCTGTTTTTT.

V is TRBV14 and J is TRBJ1-6; D call uncertain. There are 13 residues in the CDR3. With 1 base removed from V and 8 bases from J, the gap between germline ends came to 6 bases. The germline CDR1 and CDR2 sequences are SGHDN and FVKESK. CDR3 nucleotides: TGTGCCAGCAGCCAAGTGGCGGATTCACCCCTCCACTTT. This codes for CASSQVADSPLHF.

The chain has TRBV27 and TRBJ1-5; TRBD1 might be the D (5 bases). Germline loops: CDR1 MNHEY, CDR2 SMNVEV (reference sequence). V lost 6 bases and J 1 base, leaving 13 bases between the germline ends. This CDR3 spans 15 amino acids. CDR3 nucleotide sequence: TGTGCCAGCAGCCCCGGGACGGTGAGCAATCAGCCCCAGCATTTT. Translation gives CASSPGTVSNQPQHF.

This clone turned up a few times. The CDR3 protein is CASSVSPEAGDTQYF. CDR3 in DNA: TGTGCCAGCAGCGTTTCCCCGGAGGCGGGAGATACGCAGTATTTT. The chain carries TRBV9 and TRBJ2-3, with D possibly matching TRBD2 (5 bases). From germline, CDR1 is SGDLS and CDR2 YYNGEE. The CDR3 spans 15 residues. The ends were cut back, 2 bases at V and 5 bases at J, with 15 bases in the middle. The variable domain in full, completed from reference TRBV9 and TRBJ2-3, reads DSGVTQTPKHLITATGQRVTLRCSPRSGDLSVYWYQQSLDQGLQFLIQYYNGEERAKGNILERFSAQQFPDLHSELNLSSLELGDSALYFCASSVSPEAGDTQYFGPGTRLTVL.

This clone has only a few counts. The rearrangement uses TRBV6-6 and TRBJ1-1; no reliable D call. Deletions cut 6 bases from V and 4 bases from J, with 15 bases between. The germline V gene has CDR1 MNHNY and CDR2 SVGAGI (reference sequence). This CDR3 has 14 amino acids. The CDR3: CASRSYGVSTEAFF. CDR3 sequence (DNA): TGTGCCAGCAGGTCCTACGGGGTTAGCACTGAAGCTTTCTTT.

This clone showed up just a few times. V and J are TRBV9 and TRBJ2-3; 8 bases agree with TRBD2. CDR1 is SGDLS, CDR2 YYNGEE, per germline. The CDR3 covers 15 residues. V lost 0 bases, J lost 6 bases, and 6 bases stayed unmatched. The CDR3 coding sequence is TGTGCCAGCAGCGTAGTCACAGCGGGGGTCGATACGCAGTATTTT. It is translated as CASSVVTAGVDTQYF.

The chain links TRBV6-5 to TRBJ2-4; D uncertain. The V end was cut by 4 bases, the J end by 5 bases, with 9 bases between. This CDR3 comprises 13 residues. The germline V gene encodes CDR1 MNHEY and CDR2 SVGAGI. The CDR3 DNA follows: TGTGCCAGCAGTTCAGCTAGTCAAAACATTCAGTACTTC. The encoded protein is CASSSASQNIQYF.

This clone was counted between two and nine times. V gene TRBV27 combines with J gene TRBJ2-3; 8 positions match TRBD1. The CDR3 contains 15 residues. V shed 3 bases and J 2 bases; nucleotides not matched to a gene: 4. Germline values: CDR1 MNHEY, CDR2 SMNVEV (reference sequence). CDR3 amino acids: CASSLQGASTDTQYF. DNA for the CDR3: TGTGCCAGCAGTTTGCAGGGGGCGTCCACAGATACGCAGTATTTT.

This clone was found a few times. The chain recombines TRBV4-2 with TRBJ1-1; D is possibly TRBD1 (5 bases). The CDR3 covers 15 residues. The V and J ends lost 0 bases and 6 bases respectively, with 14 bases between them. CDR1 LGHNA and CDR2 YNFKEQ come from the germline V gene. As DNA, the CDR3 is TGTGCCAGCAGCCAAGAGGAAGGTGGGACCGCTGAAGCTTTCTTT. Protein product: CASSQEEGGTAEAFF.

This clone was seen more than once but under ten times. This chain links TRBV5-4 with TRBJ1-1; D perhaps matches TRBD1 (5 bases). The CDR3 has 15 amino acids. Germline V gene data show CDR1 as SGHNT and CDR2 as YYREEE (reference sequence). The germline V and J ends were trimmed by 0 bases and 4 bases, with 13 bases remaining between them. DNA for the CDR3: TGTGCCAGCAGCTTGGAAGGGGCGCGGGGCACTGAAGCTTTCTTT. Residues: CASSLEGARGTEAFF.

This chain uses TRBV11-2 with TRBJ2-3, with D possibly TRBD1 on 6 matching bases. This CDR3 is 15 amino acids long. The germline V gene encodes CDR1 SGHAT and CDR2 FQNNGV. Trimming removed 6 bases from V and 0 bases from J, with 13 bases in between. The CDR3 reads CASRLVGASTDTQYF. Here the CDR3 DNA reads TGTGCCAGCAGGCTGGTGGGGGCGAGCACAGATACGCAGTATTTT.

The chain is built from TRBV28 and TRBJ1-1; no definite D call. This CDR3 contains 11 residues. Trimming took 3 bases from V and 10 from J, leaving 9 bases between them. Per the germline V gene, CDR1 is MDHEN and CDR2 is SYDVKM. The CDR3 protein is CASSFKGLAFF. As DNA, the CDR3 is TGTGCCAGCAGTTTCAAGGGATTAGCTTTCTTT.

The gene calls are TRBV29-1 and TRBJ1-4, with no clear D. The CDR3 runs 13 residues. V was pared by 4 bases and J by 4 bases, with 10 bases between. Germline CDR1 is SQVTM and CDR2 is ANQGSEA. As DNA, the CDR3 is TGCAGCGTTGGAATCCTAAGTAATGAAAAACTGTTTTTT. Its translation: CSVGILSNEKLFF.

This clone was detected only a few times. V gene TRBV5-1 combines with J gene TRBJ2-3; possible D gene TRBD2, 6 bases. Trimming left V 6 bases short and J 1 base short, with 12 bases between. The CDR3 contains 14 residues. Germline CDR1 is SGHRS and CDR2 is YFSETQ. The CDR3 is CASIPGERTDTQYF. CDR3 DNA: TGCGCCAGCATTCCGGGGGAGCGCACAGATACGCAGTATTTT.

Comment on this clone: The same CDR3 arises from other DNA sequences in this sample as well. The gene calls are TRBV4-2 and TRBJ1-1; D not certain. Trimming shortened V by 0 bases and J by 0 bases, and 5 bases separated the two germline ends. The CDR3 has 14 amino acids. Germline V gives CDR1 LGHNA, CDR2 YNFKEQ. For the CDR3, the DNA is TGTGCCAGCAGCCAAGATCTCTTGAACACTGAAGCTTTCTTT. Its translation is CASSQDLLNTEAFF.

This clone was seen a handful of times. As DNA, the CDR3 is TGTGCCAGCAGGGGGGACAGCACCTACGAGCAGTACTTC. Translation gives CASRGDSTYEQYF. The chain is built from TRBV2 and TRBJ2-7; 7 nucleotides align to TRBD1. Unmatched junction bases numbered 4, after V lost 6 bases and J lost 2 bases. Germline V gene sequence: CDR1 SNHLY, CDR2 FYNNEI. This CDR3 has 13 amino acids.

The table lists this clone with a few counts. The chain combines TRBV30 with TRBJ2-5, with 8 bases that match TRBD2. V was pared by 5 bases and J by 5 bases, with 7 bases of the junction left unmatched. The germline CDR1 and CDR2 sequences are GTSNPN and SVGIG (reference sequence). The CDR3 runs 13 residues. The CDR3 sequence is CAWARGARETQYF. The CDR3 nucleotides are TGTGCCTGGGCGCGGGGGGCCCGGGAGACCCAGTACTTC.